Presented here are 16 T cell receptor beta chains from one specimen sequenced in a study of response to subunit inactivated influenza vaccine. TCRdb fed the RT-PCR reads into MiXCR, producing one record per CDR3 protein. Here the sample spans about 500,000 distinct CDR3 sequences, more than 7% being singletons. The sample was PBMCs from blood, taken roughly 24 months after vaccination. Receptors originate from a man aged 45 to 70 who received an inactivated influenza vaccine.

The chain combines TRBV18 with TRBJ2-6; TRBD2 might be the D (5 bases). Trimming removed 3 bases at V and 4 bases at J, with 16 bases between. Germline V gives CDR1 KGHSH, CDR2 LQKENI. The CDR3 runs to 17 residues. In DNA form, the CDR3 reads TGTGCCAGCTCACCCTCGGCGGGCCTCTTCGGGGCCAACGTCCTGACTTTC. This translates into CASSPSAGLFGANVLTF. Using reference TRBV18 and TRBJ2-6 for the parts outside the CDR3, the full variable domain is NAGVMQNPRHLVRRRGQEARLRCSPMKGHSHVYWYRQLPEEGLKFMVYLQKENIIDESGMPKERFSAEFPKEGPSILRIQQVVRGDSAAYFCASSPSAGLFGANVLTFGAGSRLTVL.

The gene calls are TRBV11-2 and TRBJ2-1; D assignment may be TRBD1 or TRBD2 (5 bases each). Trimming took off 1 base at V and 5 bases at J, with 21 bases between the two ends. Germline V CDR1 and CDR2: SGHAT, FQNNGV. The CDR3 is 18 amino acids. CDR3: CASSLVGPTSYLHNEQFF. CDR3 DNA: TGTGCCAGCAGCTTAGTGGGACCCACGTCCTACTTACACAATGAGCAGTTCTTC.

J is TRBJ1-5 and V is TRBV15, with TRBD1 matching over 9 bases. Germline V lookup: CDR1 LNHNV, CDR2 YYDKDF (reference sequence). V was clipped by 5 bases and J by 6 bases; unmatched bases: 8. The CDR3 covers 15 residues. CDR3 in DNA: TGTGCCACCAGCGGAAGACAGGGGGGCGGTCAGCCCCAGCATTTT. Translated: CATSGRQGGGQPQHF.

This clonotype was recorded a few times. The chain uses TRBV28 and TRBJ1-2; D is perhaps TRBD1 (6 bases). The germline V and J ends were trimmed by 5 bases and 7 bases, with 17 bases remaining between them. The CDR3 is 14 residues long. The germline V gene has CDR1 MDHEN and CDR2 SYDVKM. CDR3 coding DNA: TGTGCCAGCAGTCCGCTGACAGGATTGGGTGGCTACACCTTC. Amino acids: CASSPLTGLGGYTF.

CDR3 loop: CASSELPGLSNQPQHF. The CDR3, as DNA: TGCGCCAGCAGCGAATTACCGGGACTTAGCAATCAGCCCCAGCATTTT. The chain carries TRBV5-1 and TRBJ1-5; perhaps TRBD1 as D (5 bases). The CDR3 contains 16 residues. CDR1 and CDR2 (germline): SGHRS, YFSETQ. V dropped 4 bases and J dropped 0 bases, with 14 bases sitting between them. The variable domain in full, with the rest retrieved from reference TRBV5-1 and TRBJ1-5, is KAGVTQTPRYLIKTRGQQVTLSCSPISGHRSVSWYQQTPGQGLQFLFEYFSETQRNKGNFPGRFSGRQFSNSRSEMNVSTLELGDSALYLCASSELPGLSNQPQHFGDGTRLSIL.

This clonotype was seen a handful of times. The chain combines TRBV7-6 with TRBJ2-7; no clear D gene. The CDR3 consists of 12 residues. The germline CDR1 and CDR2 sequences are SGHVS and FNYEAQ. The V and J ends lost 8 bases and 1 base respectively, with 9 bases between them. CDR3 loop: CASGPFSYEQYF. The CDR3 DNA reads as TGTGCCAGCGGACCTTTTTCCTACGAGCAGTACTTC.

The chain uses TRBV15 and TRBJ2-2, with D tentatively TRBD2 (6 bases). V lost 4 bases to trimming and J lost 2 bases, with 14 bases between them. Germline assignment: CDR1 LNHNV and CDR2 YYDKDF (reference sequence). This CDR3 has 16 residues. This chain's CDR3 is CATSKGGRGNTGELFF. For the CDR3, the DNA is TGTGCCACCAGCAAAGGAGGGCGGGGAAACACCGGGGAGCTGTTTTTT.

This clonotype was seen only a few times. The V gene is TRBV7-8, the J gene TRBJ2-5, with TRBD2 matching 14 bases. With 0 bases clipped from V and 5 bases from J, the junction kept 8 bases outside the gene matches. The CDR3 has 18 amino acids. Germline CDR1 and CDR2: SGHVS and FQNEAQ. The chain's CDR3 is CASSLARGTSGSYETQYF. The CDR3, as DNA: TGTGCCAGCAGCTTAGCGCGAGGGACTAGCGGGAGTTACGAGACCCAGTACTTC.

The gene calls are TRBV5-1 and TRBJ2-5; 8 positions match TRBD2. CDR1 SGHRS and CDR2 YFSETQ come from the germline V gene. CDR3 length: 15 residues. V gave up 4 bases and J gave up 4 bases; unmatched junction bases: 9. The CDR3, as DNA: TGCGCCAGCAGCAGATCAGCGGGGGAACGAGAGACCCAGTACTTC. The encoded protein is CASSRSAGERETQYF.

This clonotype was counted ten times or more. The V call is TRBV6-5, the J call TRBJ1-1; no definite D call. Germline V lookup: CDR1 MNHEY, CDR2 SVGAGI. This CDR3 is built from 12 residues. V was trimmed by 6 bases and J by 2 bases, leaving 7 bases between them. DNA for the CDR3: TGTGCCAGCAGCCTAAAAAACACTGAAGCTTTCTTT. Translated, it gives CASSLKNTEAFF.

Of note for this clonotype: This may be a read error: a much more frequent sequence differs by one nucleotide. V is TRBV25-1 and J is TRBJ1-1; 9 bases are a match to TRBD1. After removal of 5 bases from V and 1 base from J, the junction contained 2 bases not matched to a gene. This CDR3 has 14 residues. Per the germline V gene, CDR1 is MGHDK and CDR2 is SYGVNS. CDR3 in amino acids: CASSMTGGNTEAFF. The CDR3 DNA is TGTGCCAGCAGTATGACAGGGGGGAACACTGAAGCTTTCTTT.

There are a few counts of this clonotype. The chain combines TRBV4-2 with TRBJ2-3, with 15 bases fitting TRBD2. The CDR3 contains 19 residues. With V trimmed by 1 base and J by 5 bases, 10 bases remained unmatched. CDR1 and CDR2 (germline): LGHNA, YNFKEQ. The CDR3 sequence is CASSQVGLGLAGGIDTQYF. CDR3 DNA sequence: TGTGCCAGCAGCCAAGTGGGACTCGGACTAGCGGGAGGGATAGATACGCAGTATTTT.

This clonotype was counted many times. The chain employs TRBV5-5 and TRBJ1-6; D gene uncertain. Germline V gives CDR1 SGHKS, CDR2 YYEKEE (reference sequence). The V and J ends lost 0 bases and 16 bases respectively, with 14 bases between them. CDR3 length: 13 residues. CDR3 nucleotide sequence: TGTGCCAGCAGCTTGGATAGGGTCGGGTCTCTCCACTTT. Protein sequence: CASSLDRVGSLHF. The whole variable domain, filled in from reference TRBV5-5 and TRBJ1-6, reads DAGVTQSPTHLIKTRGQQVTLRCSPISGHKSVSWYQQVLGQGPQFIFQYYEKEERGRGNFPDRFSARQFPNYSSELNVNALLLGDSALYLCASSLDRVGSLHFGNGTRLTVT.

The V and J genes are TRBV11-2 and TRBJ2-6, with D perhaps matching TRBD1 (6 bases). The germline CDR1 and CDR2 sequences are SGHAT and FQNNGV. Trimming stripped 7 bases from V and 4 bases from J, with 11 bases between. CDR3 length equals 14 residues. The CDR3 DNA reads TGTGCCAGCACCCCAGGGGTAGGGGCCAACGTCCTGACTTTC. Translated, it gives CASTPGVGANVLTF.

The chain is built from TRBV20-1 and TRBJ1-6, with D maybe TRBD1 (5 bases). This CDR3 comprises 13 residues. Trimming stripped 5 bases from V and 6 bases from J, with 11 bases between. Looked up from germline, CDR1 is DFQATT and CDR2 is SNEGSKA (reference sequence). The CDR3 loop reads CSALTTVNSPLHF. CDR3 sequence (DNA): TGCAGTGCTCTCACGACAGTTAATTCACCCCTCCACTTT.

In its sample, this clonotype was seen a few times. The chain recombines TRBV7-8 with TRBJ2-3; the match to TRBD2 covers 12 bases. The junction had 7 bases not matched to a gene; V was cut back by 0 bases and J by 6 bases. This CDR3 region has 17 residues. The germline CDR1 and CDR2 sequences are SGHVS and FQNEAQ. The CDR3 DNA is TGTGCCAGCAGCTTAGCGACTCTAGCGGGGGGGCCTGATACGCAGTATTTT. The encoded protein is CASSLATLAGGPDTQYF.